This T cell receptor (beta chain) was sequenced during a study of blood T cell repertoires in COVID-19. About the research overall: Whether acute or convalescent, the COVID-19 samples came from the United States, Italy and Spain.

Repertoires were generated with immunoSEQ multiplex PCR, while TCRdb's copy carries only in-frame clones and drops some. The table lists over 80,000 clones, roughly 88% of them singletons. CDR1 LNHDA and CDR2 SQIVND come from the germline V gene (reference sequence). Between the trimmed V and J ends, which lost 5 bases and 1 base, there was a span of 11 bases. CDR3 size: 15 residues. The V and J genes are TRBV19 and TRBJ2-2; D might be TRBD2 (6 bases). This clonotype was obtained from a man between 65 and 85 years old with acute or convalescent COVID-19. Sequenced material: peripheral blood. CDR3 DNA: TGTGCCAGTAGTCGGGGGTGGGTGAACACCGGGGAGCTGTTTTTT. Protein sequence: CASSRGWVNTGELFF. The variable domain in full, with the rest retrieved from reference TRBV19 and TRBJ2-2, is DGGITQSPKYLFRKEGQNVTLSCEQNLNHDAMYWYRQDPGQGLRLIYYSQIVNDFQKGDIAEGYSVSREKKESFPLTVTSAQKNPTAFYLCASSRGWVNTGELFFGEGSRLTVL.